This note documents a single T cell receptor (beta chain) sequence. This sample is drawn from a study of blood T cell repertoires in COVID-19. Produced via immunoSEQ multiplex PCR; TCRdb's table is partial and in-frame only. The sample carries 230,000 or so clones, roughly 87% recorded once. In germline, CDR1 is SGHTA, CDR2 FQGNSA. V shed 1 base and J shed 3 bases, with 7 bases lying between them. The CDR3 sequence is 14 residues long. This chain joins TRBV7-2 and TRBJ1-5; D is unresolved. The source material was peripheral blood. The receptor's source is a woman between 40 and 50 years old who had recovered from COVID-19. The CDR3: CASSLDGFNQPQHF. In nucleotides, the CDR3 is TGTGCCAGCAGCTTAGACGGGTTCAATCAGCCCCAGCATTTT.